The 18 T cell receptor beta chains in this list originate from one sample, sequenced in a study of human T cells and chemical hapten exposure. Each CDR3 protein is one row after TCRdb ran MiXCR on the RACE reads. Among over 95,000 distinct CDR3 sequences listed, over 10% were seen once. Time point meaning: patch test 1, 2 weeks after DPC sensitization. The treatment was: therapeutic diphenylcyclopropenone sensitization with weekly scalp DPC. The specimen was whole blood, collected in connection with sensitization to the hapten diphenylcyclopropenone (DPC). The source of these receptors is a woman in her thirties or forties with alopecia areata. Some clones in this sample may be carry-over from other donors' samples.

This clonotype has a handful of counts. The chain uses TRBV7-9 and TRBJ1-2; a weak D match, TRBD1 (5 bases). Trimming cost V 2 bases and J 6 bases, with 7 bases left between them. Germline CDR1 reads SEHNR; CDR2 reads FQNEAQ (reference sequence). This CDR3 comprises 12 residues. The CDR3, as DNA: TGTGCCAGCAGCTTAAGGGGAGATGGCTACACCTTC. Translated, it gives CASSLRGDGYTF.

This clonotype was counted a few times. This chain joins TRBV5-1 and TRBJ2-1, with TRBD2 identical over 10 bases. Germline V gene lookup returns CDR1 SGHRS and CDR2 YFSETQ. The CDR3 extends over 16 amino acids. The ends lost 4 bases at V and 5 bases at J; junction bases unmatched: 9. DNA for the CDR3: TGCGCCAGCAGCGGAGCGGGAGGGCCCTCTAACAATGAGCAGTTCTTC. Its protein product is CASSGAGGPSNNEQFF.

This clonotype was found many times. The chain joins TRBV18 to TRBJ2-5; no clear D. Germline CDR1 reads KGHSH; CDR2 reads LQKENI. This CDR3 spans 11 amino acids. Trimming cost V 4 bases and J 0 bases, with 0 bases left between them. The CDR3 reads CASSHQETQYF. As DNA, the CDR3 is TGTGCCAGCTCACACCAAGAGACCCAGTACTTC.

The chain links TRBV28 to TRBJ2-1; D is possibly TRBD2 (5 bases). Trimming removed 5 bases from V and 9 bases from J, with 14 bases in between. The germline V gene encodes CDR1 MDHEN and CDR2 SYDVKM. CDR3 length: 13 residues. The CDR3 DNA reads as TGTGCCAGCAGTCACTCAGGAGGCCGTGAGCAGTTCTTC. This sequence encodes CASSHSGGREQFF.

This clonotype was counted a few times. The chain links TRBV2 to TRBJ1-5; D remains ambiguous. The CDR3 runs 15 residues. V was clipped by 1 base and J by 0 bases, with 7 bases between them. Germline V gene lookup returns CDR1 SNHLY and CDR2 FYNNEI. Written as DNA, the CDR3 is TGTGCCAGCAGTGAAGGGGGTTATAGCAATCAGCCCCAGCATTTT. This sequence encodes CASSEGGYSNQPQHF.

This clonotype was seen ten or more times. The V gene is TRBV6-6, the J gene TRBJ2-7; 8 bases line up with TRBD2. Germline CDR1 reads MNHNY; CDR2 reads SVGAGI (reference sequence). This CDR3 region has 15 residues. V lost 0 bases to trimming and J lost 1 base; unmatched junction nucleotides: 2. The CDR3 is CASSYSTSGSYEQYF. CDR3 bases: TGTGCCAGCAGTTACTCCACTAGCGGATCCTACGAGCAGTACTTC.

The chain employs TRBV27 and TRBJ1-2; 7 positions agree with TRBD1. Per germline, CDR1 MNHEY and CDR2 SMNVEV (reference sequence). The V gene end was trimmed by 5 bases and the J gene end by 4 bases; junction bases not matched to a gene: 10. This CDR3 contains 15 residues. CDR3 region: CASSLTGLGRYGYTF. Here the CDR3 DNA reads TGTGCCAGCAGTCTGACAGGGCTGGGGCGCTATGGCTACACCTTC.

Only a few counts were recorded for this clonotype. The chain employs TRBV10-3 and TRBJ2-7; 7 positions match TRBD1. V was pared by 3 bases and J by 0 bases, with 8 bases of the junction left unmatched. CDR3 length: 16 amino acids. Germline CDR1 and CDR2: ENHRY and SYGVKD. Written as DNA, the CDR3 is TGTGCCATCAGTGACTCCCGGACAGGAGGCTCCTACGAGCAGTACTTC. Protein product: CAISDSRTGGSYEQYF.

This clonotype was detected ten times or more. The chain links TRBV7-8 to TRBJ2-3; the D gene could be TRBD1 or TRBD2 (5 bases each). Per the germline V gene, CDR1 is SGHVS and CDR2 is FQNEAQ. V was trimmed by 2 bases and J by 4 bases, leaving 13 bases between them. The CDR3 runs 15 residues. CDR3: CASSLRDRGADTQYF. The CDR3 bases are TGTGCCAGCAGCTTACGAGATCGAGGGGCAGATACGCAGTATTTT. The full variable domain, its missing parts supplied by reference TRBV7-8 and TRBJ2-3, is GAGVSQSPRYKVAKRGQDVALRCDPISGHVSLFWYQQALGQGPEFLTYFQNEAQLDKSGLPSDRFFAERPEGSVSTLKIQRTQQEDSAVYLCASSLRDRGADTQYFGPGTRLTVL.

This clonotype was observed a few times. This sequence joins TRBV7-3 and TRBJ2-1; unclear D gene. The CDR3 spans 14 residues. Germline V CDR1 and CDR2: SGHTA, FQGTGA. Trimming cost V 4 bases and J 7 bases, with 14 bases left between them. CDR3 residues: CASSSRAAWNEQFF. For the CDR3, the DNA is TGTGCCAGCAGCTCTCGGGCGGCTTGGAATGAGCAGTTCTTC. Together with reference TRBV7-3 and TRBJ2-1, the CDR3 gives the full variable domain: GAGVSQTPSNKVTEKGKYVELRCDPISGHTALYWYRQSLGQGPEFLIYFQGTGAADDSGLPNDRFFAVRPEGSVSTLKIQRTERGDSAVYLCASSSRAAWNEQFFGPGTRLTVL.

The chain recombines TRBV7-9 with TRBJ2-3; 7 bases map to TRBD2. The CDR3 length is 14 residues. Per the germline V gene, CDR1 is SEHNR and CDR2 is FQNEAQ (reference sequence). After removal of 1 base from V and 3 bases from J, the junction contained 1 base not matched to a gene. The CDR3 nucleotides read TGTGCCAGCAGCTTAGAGGGAGGGACAGATACGCAGTATTTT. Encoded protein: CASSLEGGTDTQYF.

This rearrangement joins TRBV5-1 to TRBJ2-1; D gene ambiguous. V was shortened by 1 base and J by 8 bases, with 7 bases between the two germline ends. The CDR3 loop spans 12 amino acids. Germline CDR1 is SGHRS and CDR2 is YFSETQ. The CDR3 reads CASSLTFDEQFF. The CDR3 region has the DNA TGCGCCAGCAGCTTGACATTTGATGAGCAGTTCTTC. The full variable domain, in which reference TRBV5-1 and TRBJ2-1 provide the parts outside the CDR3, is KAGVTQTPRYLIKTRGQQVTLSCSPISGHRSVSWYQQTPGQGLQFLFEYFSETQRNKGNFPGRFSGRQFSNSRSEMNVSTLELGDSALYLCASSLTFDEQFFGPGTRLTVL.

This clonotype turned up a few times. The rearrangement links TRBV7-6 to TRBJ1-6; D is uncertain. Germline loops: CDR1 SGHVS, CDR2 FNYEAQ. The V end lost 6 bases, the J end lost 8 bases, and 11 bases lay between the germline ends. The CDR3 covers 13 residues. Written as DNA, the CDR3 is TGTGCCAGCAGGGCACAACGGGATTCACCCCTCCACTTT. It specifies CASRAQRDSPLHF.

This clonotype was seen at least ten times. The CDR3 sequence: CASSLPGLAGRGTGELFF. Written as DNA, the CDR3 is TGTGCCAGCTCACTTCCGGGACTAGCGGGCCGGGGCACCGGGGAGCTGTTTTTT. This rearrangement joins TRBV18 to TRBJ2-2, with 12 nucleotides matching TRBD2. J lost 4 bases, V lost 4 bases, and 10 bases had no gene match. The CDR3 contains 18 residues. Germline V lookup: CDR1 KGHSH, CDR2 LQKENI. The variable domain in full, with the rest retrieved from reference TRBV18 and TRBJ2-2, is NAGVMQNPRHLVRRRGQEARLRCSPMKGHSHVYWYRQLPEEGLKFMVYLQKENIIDESGMPKERFSAEFPKEGPSILRIQQVVRGDSAAYFCASSLPGLAGRGTGELFFGEGSRLTVL.

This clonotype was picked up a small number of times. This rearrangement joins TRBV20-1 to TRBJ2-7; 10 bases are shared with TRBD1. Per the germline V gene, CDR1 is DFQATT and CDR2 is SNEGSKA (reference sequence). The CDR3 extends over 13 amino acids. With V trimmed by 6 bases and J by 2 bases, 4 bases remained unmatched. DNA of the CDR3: TGCAGTGCCCAGGGACAGGGGCCCTACGAGCAGTACTTC. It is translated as CSAQGQGPYEQYF.

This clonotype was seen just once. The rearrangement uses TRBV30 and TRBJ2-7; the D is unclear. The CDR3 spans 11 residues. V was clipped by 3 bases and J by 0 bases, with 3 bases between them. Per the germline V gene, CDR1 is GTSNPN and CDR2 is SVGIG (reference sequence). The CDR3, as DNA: TGTGCCTGGAGCCGCTCCTACGAGCAGTACTTC. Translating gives CAWSRSYEQYF.

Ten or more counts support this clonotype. CDR3 DNA sequence: TGTGCCAGCAGCCCTCTAAGGGACACTGAAGCTTTCTTT. Its translation: CASSPLRDTEAFF. The chain couples TRBV12-3 or TRBV12-4 to TRBJ1-1; D is unresolved. The CDR3 totals 13 residues. The V end was cut by 6 bases, the J end by 3 bases, with 11 bases between.

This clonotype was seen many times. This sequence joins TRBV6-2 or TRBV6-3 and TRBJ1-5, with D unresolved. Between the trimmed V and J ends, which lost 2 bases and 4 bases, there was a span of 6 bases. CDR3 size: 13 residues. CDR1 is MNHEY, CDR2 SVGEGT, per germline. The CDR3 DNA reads TGTGCCAGCAGTTACGGCCCGAATCAGCCCCAGCATTTT. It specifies CASSYGPNQPQHF.